This T cell receptor beta chain originates from a study of T cells of healthy individuals. The V gene end was trimmed by 6 bases and the J gene end by 5 bases; junction bases not matched to a gene: 14. This CDR3 is 15 amino acids long. Per the germline V gene, CDR1 is GTSNPN and CDR2 is SVGIG (reference sequence). TCRdb ran MiXCR on the 5' RACE reads and lists one entry per CDR3 protein. There are fewer than 90,000 distinct CDR3 sequences in the sample; 4% to 5.5% occur only once, and roughly 7.5% lies in the top ten. The clonotype was recovered from a female donor in good health. The chain recombines TRBV30 with TRBJ2-5; the match to TRBD2 covers 8 bases. The CDR3 bases are TGTGCCTGCGGTCGGGGGACTAGGGCCAGCGAGACCCAGTACTTC. Protein sequence: CACGRGTRASETQYF.